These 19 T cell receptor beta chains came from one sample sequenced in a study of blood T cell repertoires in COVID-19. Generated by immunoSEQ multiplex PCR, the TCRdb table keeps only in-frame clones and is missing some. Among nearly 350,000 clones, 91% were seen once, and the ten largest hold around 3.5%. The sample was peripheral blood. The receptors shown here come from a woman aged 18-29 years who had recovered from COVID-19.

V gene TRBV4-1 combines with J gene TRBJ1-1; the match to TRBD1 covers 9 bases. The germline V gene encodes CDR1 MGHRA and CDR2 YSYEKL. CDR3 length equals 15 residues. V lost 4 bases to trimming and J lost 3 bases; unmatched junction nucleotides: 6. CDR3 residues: CASSLKDRGYTEAFF. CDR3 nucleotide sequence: TGCGCCAGCAGCCTAAAGGACAGGGGTTACACTGAAGCTTTCTTT.

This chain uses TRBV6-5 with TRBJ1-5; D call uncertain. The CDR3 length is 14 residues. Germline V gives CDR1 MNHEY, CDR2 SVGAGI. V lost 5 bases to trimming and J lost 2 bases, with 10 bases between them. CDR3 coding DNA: TGTGCCAGCAGTCTAGTACTGGGCAATCAGCCCCAGCATTTT. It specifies CASSLVLGNQPQHF.

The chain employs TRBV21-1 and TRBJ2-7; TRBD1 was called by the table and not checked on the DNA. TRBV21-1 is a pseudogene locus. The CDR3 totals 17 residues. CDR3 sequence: CASSLQSDSTGSYEQYV. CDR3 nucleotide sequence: TGTGCCAGCAGCCTTCAATCGGACAGTACGGGTTCCTACGAGCAGTACGTC.

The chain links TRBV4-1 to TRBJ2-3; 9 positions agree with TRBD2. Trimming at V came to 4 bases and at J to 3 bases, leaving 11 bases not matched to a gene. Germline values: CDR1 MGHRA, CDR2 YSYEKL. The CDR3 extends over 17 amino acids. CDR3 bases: TGCGCCAGCAGCCGACAGACCGGGACTAGCTTGACAGATACGCAGTATTTT. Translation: CASSRQTGTSLTDTQYF.

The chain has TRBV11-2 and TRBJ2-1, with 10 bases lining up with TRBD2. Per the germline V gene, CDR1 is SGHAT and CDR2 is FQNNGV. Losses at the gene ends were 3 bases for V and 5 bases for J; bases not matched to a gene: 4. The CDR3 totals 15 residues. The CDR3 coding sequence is TGTGCCAGCAGCTTTAGCGGGAGGACTAACAATGAGCAGTTCTTC. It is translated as CASSFSGRTNNEQFF.

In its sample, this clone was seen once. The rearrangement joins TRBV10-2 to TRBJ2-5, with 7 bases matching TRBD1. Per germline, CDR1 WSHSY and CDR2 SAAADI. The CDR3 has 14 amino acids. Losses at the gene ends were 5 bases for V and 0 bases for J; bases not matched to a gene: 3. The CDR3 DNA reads TGCGCCAGCAGTCCTGGACAGGACCAAGAGACCCAGTACTTC. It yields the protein CASSPGQDQETQYF.

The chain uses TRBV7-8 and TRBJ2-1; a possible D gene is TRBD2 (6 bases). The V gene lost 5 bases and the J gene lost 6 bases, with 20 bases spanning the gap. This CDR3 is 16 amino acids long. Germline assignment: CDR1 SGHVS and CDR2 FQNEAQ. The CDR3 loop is CASSRPREREVNEQFF. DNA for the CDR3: TGTGCCAGCAGCCGCCCACGGGAGAGAGAGGTCAATGAGCAGTTCTTC. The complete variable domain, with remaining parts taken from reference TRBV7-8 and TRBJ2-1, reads GAGVSQSPRYKVAKRGQDVALRCDPISGHVSLFWYQQALGQGPEFLTYFQNEAQLDKSGLPSDRFFAERPEGSVSTLKIQRTQQEDSAVYLCASSRPREREVNEQFFGPGTRLTVL.

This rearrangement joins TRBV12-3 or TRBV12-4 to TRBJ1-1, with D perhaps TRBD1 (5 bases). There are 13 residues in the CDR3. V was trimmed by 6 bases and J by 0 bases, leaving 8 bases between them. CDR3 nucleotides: TGTGCCAGCAGGGGGCGGCTGAACACTGAAGCTTTCTTT. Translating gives CASRGRLNTEAFF.

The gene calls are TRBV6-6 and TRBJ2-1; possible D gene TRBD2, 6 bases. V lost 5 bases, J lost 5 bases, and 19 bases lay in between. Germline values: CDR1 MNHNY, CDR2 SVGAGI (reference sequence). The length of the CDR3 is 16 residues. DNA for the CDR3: TGTGCCAGCAGTACCACGACCCCCGGGACTCACAATGAGCAGTTCTTC. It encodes CASSTTTPGTHNEQFF.

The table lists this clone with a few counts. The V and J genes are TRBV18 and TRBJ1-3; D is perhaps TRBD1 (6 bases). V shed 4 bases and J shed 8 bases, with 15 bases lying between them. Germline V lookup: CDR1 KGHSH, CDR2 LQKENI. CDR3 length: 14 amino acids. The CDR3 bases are TGTGCCAGCTCACTCCAGGGGATAGGAGACACCATATATTTT. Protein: CASSLQGIGDTIYF.

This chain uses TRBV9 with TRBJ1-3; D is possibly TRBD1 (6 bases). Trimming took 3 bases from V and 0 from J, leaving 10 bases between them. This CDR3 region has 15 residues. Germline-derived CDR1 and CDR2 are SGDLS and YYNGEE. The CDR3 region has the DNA TGTGCCAGCAGCGCCCGAGGGGGCTCTGGAAACACCATATATTTT. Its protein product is CASSARGGSGNTIYF.

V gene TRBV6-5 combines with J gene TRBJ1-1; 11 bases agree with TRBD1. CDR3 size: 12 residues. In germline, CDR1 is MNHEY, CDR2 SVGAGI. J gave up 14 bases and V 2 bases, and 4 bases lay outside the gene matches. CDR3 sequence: CASSYGTGGIFF. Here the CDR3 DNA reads TGTGCCAGCAGTTACGGGACAGGGGGAATCTTCTTT.

The CDR3 protein is CAWSSRDTQYF. The CDR3 nucleotides are TGTGCCTGGAGTTCCCGGGATACGCAGTATTTT. The genes are TRBV30 and TRBJ2-3; D is unresolved. Germline CDR1 GTSNPN, CDR2 SVGIG (reference sequence). This CDR3 has 11 amino acids. V lost 2 bases to trimming and J lost 6 bases, with 6 bases between them.

The DNA of the CDR3 is TGTGCCAGCAGCCCCCTAGCCCATGAGCAGTTCTTC. Encoded protein: CASSPLAHEQFF. The V and J genes are TRBV6-1 and TRBJ2-1, with TRBD2 as a possible D gene (5 bases). The V end was cut by 6 bases, the J end by 8 bases, with 11 bases between. The germline V gene encodes CDR1 MNHNS and CDR2 SASEGT. The CDR3 is 12 amino acids.

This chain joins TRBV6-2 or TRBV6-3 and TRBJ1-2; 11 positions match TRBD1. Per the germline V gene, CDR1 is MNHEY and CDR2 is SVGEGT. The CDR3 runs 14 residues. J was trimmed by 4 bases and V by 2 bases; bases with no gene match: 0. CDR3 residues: CASSYGTGGYGYTF. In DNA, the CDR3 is TGTGCCAGCAGTTACGGGACAGGGGGCTATGGCTACACCTTC.

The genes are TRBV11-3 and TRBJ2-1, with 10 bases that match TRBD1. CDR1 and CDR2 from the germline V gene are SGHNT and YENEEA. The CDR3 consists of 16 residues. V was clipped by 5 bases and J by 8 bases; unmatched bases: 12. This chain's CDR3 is CASSPETGGFSHEQFF. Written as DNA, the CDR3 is TGTGCCAGCAGCCCGGAGACAGGGGGCTTTTCTCATGAGCAGTTCTTC.

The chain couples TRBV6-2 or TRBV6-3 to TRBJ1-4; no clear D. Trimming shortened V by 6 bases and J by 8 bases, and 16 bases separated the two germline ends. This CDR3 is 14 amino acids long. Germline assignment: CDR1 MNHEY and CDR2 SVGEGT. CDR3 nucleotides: TGTGCCAGCAGCAAGAGACAATTAGGAGAAAAACTGTTTTTT. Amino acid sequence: CASSKRQLGEKLFF.

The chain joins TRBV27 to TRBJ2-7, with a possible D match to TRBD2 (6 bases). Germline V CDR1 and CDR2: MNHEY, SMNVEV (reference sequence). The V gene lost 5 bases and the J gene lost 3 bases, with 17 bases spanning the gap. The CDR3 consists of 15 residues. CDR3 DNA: TGTGCCAGCAGTGCCCAGGAGGGGCCCCTCTACGAGCAGTACGTC. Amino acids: CASSAQEGPLYEQYV.

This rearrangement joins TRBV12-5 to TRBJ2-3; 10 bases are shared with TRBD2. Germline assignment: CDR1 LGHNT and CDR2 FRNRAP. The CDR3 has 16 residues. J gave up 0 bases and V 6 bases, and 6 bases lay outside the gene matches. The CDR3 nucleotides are TGTGCTAGTGGCTCAATGACTAGCGGGAGCACAGATACGCAGTATTTT. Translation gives CASGSMTSGSTDTQYF.